Given below is one T cell receptor (beta chain) in context. The antigen remains undetermined. These data belong to a study of shared clonotypes between healthy human individuals. Study-wide background: For every donor, three CD4 naive, three CD4 memory, two CD8 naive and one CD8 memory plates were used.

Study-wide points: Researchers sampled blood only, noting tissue repertoires likely differ.

The assay used deep level. As originally analysed: ImmunoSEQ output lacked quality scores and full-length reads, limiting matched filtering. Assay used: immunoSEQ multiplex PCR; TCRdb lists only in-frame clones, some missing. V and J calls and clone size come straight from that table; D and trimming were deduced from the DNA. The repertoire holds nearly 1 million clones, with 60% to 85% as singletons. Trimming took off 3 bases at V and 2 bases at J, with 20 bases between the two ends. The CDR3 is 17 amino acids. Germline CDR1 and CDR2: SGHAT and FQNNGV. The sequence came from a man in his late teens or twenties in good health. Sequencing was performed on memory CD4+ T cells sorted from blood. The subset here: CD45RA-negative fraction. This sequence joins TRBV11-2 and TRBJ2-7; D possibly corresponds to TRBD1 (6 bases). The CDR3 spells CASSLSTRGSLAYEQYF. The CDR3 DNA reads TGTGCCAGCAGCTTGTCCACCAGGGGAAGTCTTGCCTACGAGCAGTACTTC.